The 32 T cell receptor beta chains below were found in one sample sequenced in a study of blood T cells in healthy people across ages (dated by TCRdb to about 2015). The receptor library was made with 5' RACE. The sample was run on an Illumina HiSeq 2500. The second PCR ran for about 7 to 11 cycles and used a J-beta primer mix along with a sample-barcoded 5' primer. In TCRdb, the public reads were trimmed at Q25 with fastp and aligned with MiXCR, with productive beta chains retained. CDR3 protein sequences are deduplicated, and each keeps its most common genes and DNA. Counted in this sample were some 890,000 distinct CDR3 sequences; roughly 28% of them appeared once. Of the sample, about 9.4% is held by the ten largest clones. The sample also formed part of further work on T cells of mothers and their children.

The sample taken for sequencing was blood. Receptors were obtained from a woman in her thirties or forties in good health.

This clonotype was counted many times. The chain is built from TRBV10-3 and TRBJ1-2; D not resolved. The CDR3 is 11 residues long. Germline V gene data show CDR1 as ENHRY and CDR2 as SYGVKD. Trimming cost V 0 bases and J 8 bases, with 4 bases left between them. CDR3 region: CAISESRGYTF. The CDR3 nucleotides read TGTGCCATCAGTGAGTCGAGGGGCTACACCTTC.

This clonotype has at least ten counts. The chain links TRBV29-1 to TRBJ2-1; no clear D. CDR1 SQVTM and CDR2 ANQGSEA come from the germline V gene. The CDR3 length is 13 residues. V lost 1 base and J 6 bases, leaving 10 bases between the germline ends. The chain's CDR3 is CSVEAGLGNEQFF. CDR3 DNA sequence: TGCAGCGTTGAAGCCGGATTGGGCAATGAGCAGTTCTTC.

The J gene is TRBJ2-1, the V gene TRBV4-1; D may be TRBD1 or TRBD2 (5 bases each). The CDR3 spans 16 residues. Germline CDR1 and CDR2: MGHRA and YSYEKL. The V end was cut by 4 bases, the J end by 4 bases, with 17 bases between. CDR3 sequence reads: CASSRVGTLTYNEQFF. In DNA, the CDR3 is TGCGCCAGCAGCCGTGTGGGGACCCTGACTTACAATGAGCAGTTCTTC.

This clonotype was found a few times. The rearrangement links TRBV5-1 to TRBJ1-2, with TRBD1 matching 10 bases. Trimming took 7 bases from V and 1 from J; bases not matched to a gene: 7. Germline values: CDR1 SGHRS, CDR2 YFSETQ. This CDR3 is built from 15 residues. The CDR3 is CASVPGTGVNYGYTF. As DNA, the CDR3 is TGCGCCAGCGTCCCCGGGACAGGGGTTAACTATGGCTACACCTTC. Combining the CDR3 with reference TRBV5-1 and TRBJ1-2 gives the whole variable domain KAGVTQTPRYLIKTRGQQVTLSCSPISGHRSVSWYQQTPGQGLQFLFEYFSETQRNKGNFPGRFSGRQFSNSRSEMNVSTLELGDSALYLCASVPGTGVNYGYTFGSGTRLTVV.

The rearrangement uses TRBV3-1 and TRBJ2-7; the D gene is possibly TRBD1 (5 bases). Germline V gene sequence: CDR1 LGHDT, CDR2 YNNKEL (reference sequence). Trimming removed 2 bases at V and 5 bases at J, with 16 bases between. This CDR3 region has 15 residues. CDR3 protein: CASSQRPQGFHEQYF. Written as DNA, the CDR3 is TGTGCCAGCAGCCAACGGCCTCAGGGTTTCCACGAGCAGTACTTC.

This clonotype has at least ten counts. The chain links TRBV5-1 to TRBJ1-2; tentative D call: TRBD1 (5 bases). This CDR3 has 17 residues. V dropped 5 bases and J dropped 1 base, with 21 bases sitting between them. Germline lookup yields CDR1 SGHRS and CDR2 YFSETQ. The CDR3 sequence is CASRLGRDSINNYGYTF. The DNA of the CDR3 is TGCGCCAGCAGATTAGGGAGAGACAGCATCAATAACTATGGCTACACCTTC.

The table lists this clonotype with many counts. The chain links TRBV7-3 to TRBJ2-7; 14 bases are shared with TRBD2. The V and J ends lost 5 bases and 4 bases, in that order; junction bases with no gene match: 4. Germline loops: CDR1 SGHTA, CDR2 FQGTGA. This CDR3 spans 15 amino acids. The DNA for the CDR3 is TGTGCCAGCAGCCTGACTAGCGGGGGGGTGTACGAGCAGTACTTC. Protein: CASSLTSGGVYEQYF.

This clonotype was picked up many times. One base away lies a much larger clone, so this may be a sequencing read error. V gene TRBV25-1 combines with J gene TRBJ2-7; D remains ambiguous. Germline CDR1 MGHDK, CDR2 SYGVNS. Trimming left V 8 bases short and J 2 bases short, with 4 bases between. The CDR3 sequence is 10 residues long. This CDR3 reads CASGTYEQYF. CDR3 sequence (DNA): TGTGCCAGCGGAACCTACGAGCAGTACTTC.

The chain uses TRBV4-3 and TRBJ2-5; D is perhaps TRBD2 (6 bases). The CDR3 spans 14 residues. The germline gives CDR1 LGHNA, CDR2 YSLEER. The V end lost 1 base, the J end lost 6 bases, and 12 bases lay between the germline ends. As DNA, the CDR3 is TGCGCCAGCAGCCAAGTAGGAGGGAGGCAGACCCAGTACTTC. As protein: CASSQVGGRQTQYF.

This chain's CDR3 is CSARLEGVFNSPLHF. CDR3 in DNA: TGCAGTGCTAGATTAGAGGGGGTTTTTAATTCACCCCTCCACTTT. V and J are TRBV20-1 and TRBJ1-6; possibly TRBD1 for D (6 bases). Germline CDR1 reads DFQATT; CDR2 reads SNEGSKA (reference sequence). Trimming shortened V by 2 bases and J by 6 bases, and 14 bases separated the two germline ends. This CDR3 region has 15 residues.

The V and J genes are TRBV24-1 and TRBJ2-5, with D perhaps matching TRBD1 (6 bases). Trimming took off 4 bases at V and 4 bases at J, with 15 bases between the two ends. The V gene's germline CDR1 is KGHDR and CDR2 SFDVKD. This CDR3 comprises 15 residues. This CDR3 reads CATSDIRDTGETQYF. For the CDR3, the DNA is TGTGCCACCAGTGACATCCGGGACACCGGAGAGACCCAGTACTTC.

This clonotype occurred a few times. An end of the junction does not agree with germline; a read error may underlie this. This chain connects TRBV20-1 to TRBJ1-1, with a tentative D call TRBD1 (5 bases). CDR3 length: 12 residues. Germline loops: CDR1 DFQATT, CDR2 SNEGSKA (reference sequence). The CDR3 sequence: CSTATLRTEAFF. The CDR3 bases are TGTTCGACAGCCACCCTCCGCACTGAAGCTTTCTTT.

This clonotype was picked up a small number of times. The genes are TRBV20-1 and TRBJ2-3, with 7 bases fitting TRBD1. The CDR3 is 13 amino acids. The germline V gene encodes CDR1 DFQATT and CDR2 SNEGSKA (reference sequence). The V and J ends lost 4 bases and 0 bases, in that order; junction bases with no gene match: 1. The CDR3 sequence is CSAKTGSTDTQYF. CDR3 coding DNA: TGCAGTGCTAAGACAGGGAGCACAGATACGCAGTATTTT.

In its sample, this clonotype was seen a few times. The J gene is TRBJ2-1, the V gene TRBV5-1; 7 nucleotides align to TRBD2. The CDR3 runs 14 residues. Germline CDR1 SGHRS, CDR2 YFSETQ. V lost 5 bases to trimming and J lost 2 bases; unmatched junction nucleotides: 4. The chain's CDR3 is CASSGAGAYNEQFF. In DNA form, the CDR3 reads TGCGCCAGCAGTGGGGCGGGGGCCTACAATGAGCAGTTCTTC.

This clonotype has a handful of counts. CDR3 sequence reads: CASGPGTGNNEQYF. The CDR3, as DNA: TGTGCTAGTGGTCCTGGGACCGGAAACAATGAGCAGTACTTC. The chain uses TRBV12-5 and TRBJ2-5; either TRBD1 or TRBD2 may fit D (5 bases each). Germline V lookup: CDR1 LGHNT, CDR2 FRNRAP. The V end was cut by 5 bases, the J end by 11 bases, with 21 bases between. CDR3 length equals 14 residues.

This clonotype occurred a few times. V usage is TRBV12-3 or TRBV12-4 and J usage is TRBJ2-3; D is unclear. The CDR3 extends over 14 amino acids. Deletions cut 5 bases from V and 2 bases from J, with 11 bases between. The CDR3 here is CASSPPWSTDTQYF. The CDR3, as DNA: TGTGCCAGCAGTCCCCCTTGGTCCACAGATACGCAGTATTTT.

The CDR3 nucleotides are TGTGCCTGGAAAGCCGGGGGGTTCCCCTATAATTCACCCCTCCACTTT. It translates to CAWKAGGFPYNSPLHF. The J gene is TRBJ1-6, the V gene TRBV30, with D possibly TRBD1 on 5 matching bases. CDR3 size: 16 residues. Germline CDR1 is GTSNPN and CDR2 is SVGIG (reference sequence). The V gene lost 4 bases and the J gene lost 2 bases, with 15 bases spanning the gap.

The chain combines TRBV5-1 with TRBJ1-6; D remains ambiguous. V was clipped by 3 bases and J by 3 bases, with 7 bases between them. The CDR3 has 14 amino acids. Germline CDR1 and CDR2: SGHRS and YFSETQ. CDR3 in DNA: TGCGCCAGCAGCTCGGACGGCTATAATTCACCCCTCCACTTT. Translating it yields CASSSDGYNSPLHF.

This clonotype was seen more than once but under ten times. The chain recombines TRBV7-8 with TRBJ2-3, with a weak D call TRBD2 (5 bases). This CDR3 contains 13 residues. The V end was cut by 5 bases, the J end by 2 bases, with 8 bases between. Germline CDR1 is SGHVS and CDR2 is FQNEAQ. As DNA, the CDR3 is TGTGCCAGCAGCCCGGGGATCACAGATACGCAGTATTTT. It specifies CASSPGITDTQYF.

This clonotype was observed a few times. The CDR3 DNA is TGCGCCAGCAGCTCCATCAGTGTCCAAGAGACCCAGTACTTC. This translates into CASSSISVQETQYF. The chain employs TRBV5-1 and TRBJ2-5; D not resolved. Germline V gene sequence: CDR1 SGHRS, CDR2 YFSETQ. The CDR3 runs 14 residues. V was clipped by 3 bases and J by 1 base, with 10 bases between them.

The CDR3 spells CATSDSVDAQRNTDTQYF. The DNA of the CDR3 is TGTGCCACCAGTGATTCCGTAGACGCCCAGCGGAACACAGATACGCAGTATTTT. V gene TRBV24-1 combines with J gene TRBJ2-3, with D possibly matching TRBD2 (5 bases). V was clipped by 2 bases and J by 2 bases, with 19 bases between them. This CDR3 contains 18 residues. Germline V CDR1 and CDR2: KGHDR, SFDVKD.

J is TRBJ2-7 and V is TRBV21-1; the table gives TRBD1 as D, unverified against the DNA. TRBV21-1 is reported as a pseudogene. The CDR3 length is 16 residues. CDR3 loop: CASSKALGTGLYEQYF. CDR3 sequence (DNA): TGTGCCAGCAGCAAAGCGCTCGGGACAGGACTCTACGAGCAGTACTTC.

V gene TRBV18 combines with J gene TRBJ2-6; TRBD1 agrees at 7 bases. V lost 4 bases, J lost 0 bases, and 3 bases stayed unmatched. CDR3 length: 16 amino acids. Per germline, CDR1 KGHSH and CDR2 LQKENI. The CDR3 DNA reads as TGTGCCAGCTCACTCGGACAGGTCTCTGGGGCCAACGTCCTGACTTTC. It is translated as CASSLGQVSGANVLTF. Supplemented by reference TRBV18 and TRBJ2-6, the full variable domain reads NAGVMQNPRHLVRRRGQEARLRCSPMKGHSHVYWYRQLPEEGLKFMVYLQKENIIDESGMPKERFSAEFPKEGPSILRIQQVVRGDSAAYFCASSLGQVSGANVLTFGAGSRLTVL.

The chain joins TRBV5-1 to TRBJ2-6; D unclear. The V gene lost 0 bases and the J gene lost 3 bases, with 10 bases spanning the gap. Germline V lookup: CDR1 SGHRS, CDR2 YFSETQ. The CDR3 runs to 16 residues. Written as DNA, the CDR3 is TGCGCCAGCAGCTTGGACGGAGATCGTGGGGCCAACGTCCTGACTTTC. It is translated as CASSLDGDRGANVLTF.

In its sample, this clonotype was seen a few times. The genes are TRBV20-1 and TRBJ2-1; 7 bases align to TRBD2. The V and J ends lost 1 base and 0 bases, in that order; junction bases with no gene match: 9. Germline-derived CDR1 and CDR2 are DFQATT and SNEGSKA (reference sequence). The CDR3 is 17 residues long. The DNA of the CDR3 is TGCAGTGCTAGAGTGGAAGCGGGGCGGAGCTCCTACAATGAGCAGTTCTTC. Its translation is CSARVEAGRSSYNEQFF.

This clonotype was seen a few times. This chain connects TRBV24-1 to TRBJ1-2, with 9 bases matching TRBD1. This CDR3 comprises 15 residues. The V segment lost 4 bases and the J segment 5 bases; nucleotides outside the gene matches: 7. Germline V lookup: CDR1 KGHDR, CDR2 SFDVKD. The CDR3 region is CATSDPGTGTYGYTF. DNA for the CDR3: TGTGCCACCAGTGACCCCGGGACAGGGACGTATGGCTACACCTTC.

This clonotype turned up a few times. The V gene is TRBV29-1, the J gene TRBJ1-3, with D possibly TRBD1 on 6 matching bases. The CDR3 totals 14 residues. From germline, CDR1 is SQVTM and CDR2 ANQGSEA. With 6 bases removed from V and 0 bases from J, the gap between germline ends came to 12 bases. Here the CDR3 reads CSVNRGGSGNTIYF. The CDR3, as DNA: TGCAGCGTCAATCGAGGGGGCTCTGGAAACACCATATATTTT.

The V call is TRBV12-3 or TRBV12-4, the J call TRBJ1-2; D is ambiguous. This CDR3 region has 16 residues. The germline V and J ends were trimmed by 4 bases and 7 bases, with 22 bases remaining between them. The CDR3 sequence: CASSSPGSTSVSGYTF. The DNA of the CDR3 is TGTGCCAGCAGTTCGCCCGGGAGCACGAGTGTAAGTGGCTACACCTTC.

The chain has TRBV7-2 and TRBJ2-3, with 8 bases identical to TRBD1. V shed 5 bases and J 3 bases; nucleotides not matched to a gene: 7. CDR3 length: 15 residues. The germline CDR1 and CDR2 sequences are SGHTA and FQGNSA. The CDR3 here is CASSGGYRGTDTQYF. Written as DNA, the CDR3 is TGTGCCAGCAGCGGCGGATACAGGGGGACAGATACGCAGTATTTT.

The chain couples TRBV6-1 to TRBJ1-2; D perhaps matches TRBD1 (6 bases). Germline CDR1 is MNHNS and CDR2 is SASEGT. This CDR3 contains 16 residues. Trimming pared 0 bases from V and 4 bases from J, leaving 15 bases between. CDR3 DNA: TGTGCCAGCAGTGAAGCCCCATTCCGGGACACCTATGGCTACACCTTC. Protein sequence: CASSEAPFRDTYGYTF.

This chain links TRBV5-1 with TRBJ2-1; 7 bases fit TRBD1. The CDR3 has 14 amino acids. The germline gives CDR1 SGHRS, CDR2 YFSETQ. Losses at the gene ends were 2 bases for V and 8 bases for J; bases not matched to a gene: 7. CDR3: CASSFGQASDEQFF. In nucleotides, the CDR3 is TGCGCCAGCAGCTTCGGACAGGCATCGGATGAGCAGTTCTTC.

This clonotype was counted a few times. The chain has TRBV25-1 and TRBJ1-2; 10 bases map to TRBD1. Germline trimming cut 3 bases from V and 7 bases from J; bases unmatched to any gene: 8. Germline lookup yields CDR1 MGHDK and CDR2 SYGVNS. The CDR3 sequence is 15 residues long. The CDR3 DNA sequence: TGTGCCAGCAGTGACGCGACAGGGGGCGCGGGTGGCTACACCTTC. Translation gives CASSDATGGAGGYTF.